The present entry profiles one T cell receptor (beta chain) with its context. The authors' processing: Counts of nucleated cells, estimated from reference gene primer amplification, were obtained. Repertoires were generated with immunoSEQ multiplex PCR, while TCRdb's copy carries only in-frame clones and drops some. That table is the source of V, J and clone size, and D and trimming were worked out from the DNA. This sample has around 130,000 clones, with around 85% found just once. Germline V gene sequence: CDR1 SNHLY, CDR2 FYNNEI. The CDR3 consists of 14 residues. Trimming removed 0 bases from V and 3 bases from J, with 8 bases in between. The source of the sample is a study of blood T cell repertoires in COVID-19. About the research overall: Sources were T cells, B-cell-depleted T cells, or PBMCs; the material itself was cDNA or gDNA.

This sequence originates from a human donor in a cohort sampled during active COVID-19. The sample was peripheral blood. This chain links TRBV2 with TRBJ1-1; the D is unclear. CDR3 nucleotides: TGTGCCAGCAGTGAAGCAGGGAGTGACACTGAAGCTTTCTTT. Protein: CASSEAGSDTEAFF.